This is a list of T cell receptor beta chains from one sample in a study of blood T cell repertoires in COVID-19. Profiled with immunoSEQ multiplex PCR; TCRdb holds only in-frame clones, not every one. The table records about 440,000 clones, around 89% of them present only once. Sample: peripheral blood. Receptors were obtained from a woman in her thirties with acute or convalescent COVID-19. Both conserved end residues are part of each CDR3. A D gene is named only where the DNA matches it firmly. The size of a clone is reported for some rows only, either as once, few or many, or as a class for expanded clones.

J gene	D gene	V gene	clone size	CDR3 protein	CDR3 DNA
TRBJ1-6	TRBD1	TRBV27	-	CASSLRHGTANNSPLHF	TGTGCCAGCAGTTTGAGACACGGGACAGCCAATAATTCACCCCTCCACTTT
TRBJ2-3	TRBD2	TRBV2	-	CASNLAGGLDTQYF	TGTGCCAGCAATCTAGCGGGGGGACTAGATACGCAGTATTTT
TRBJ2-2	-	TRBV5-4	-	CASSFPGQNTGELFF	TGTGCCAGCAGCTTCCCGGGACAGAACACCGGGGAGCTGTTTTTT
TRBJ2-1	-	TRBV7-3	-	CASSYGGSYNEQFF	TGTGCCAGCAGCTACGGGGGCTCCTACAATGAGCAGTTCTTC
TRBJ2-5	TRBD2	TRBV18	-	CASSPIQAGMGQETQYF	TGTGCCAGCTCACCCATTCAAGCGGGGATGGGGCAAGAGACCCAGTACTTC
TRBJ1-2	-	TRBV2	-	CASSTDINYGYTF	TGTGCCAGCAGCACTGACATTAACTATGGCTACACCTTC
TRBJ1-1	TRBD1	TRBV10-1	-	CASEDRGSNTEAFF	TGCGCCAGCGAAGACAGGGGGTCGAACACTGAAGCTTTCTTT
TRBJ2-1	-	TRBV4-1	-	CASSSTDHSYNEQFF	TGCGCCAGCAGCTCGACAGATCACTCCTACAATGAGCAGTTCTTC
TRBJ2-7	TRBD1	TRBV11-2	-	CASRHLRDRPYEQYF	TGTGCCAGCAGGCATCTCCGGGACAGACCCTACGAGCAGTACTTC
TRBJ1-6	-	TRBV6-2/TRBV6-3	-	CASSYSLLRPLHF	TGTGCCAGCAGTTACTCGTTATTGAGACCCCTCCACTTT
TRBJ1-2	-	TRBV29-1	-	CSVERGYGYTF	TGCAGCGTTGAGCGGGGGTATGGCTACACCTTC
TRBJ1-2	-	TRBV12-3/TRBV12-4	-	CASNLDYNYGYTF	TGTGCCAGCAACCTAGATTATAACTATGGCTACACCTTC
TRBJ1-5	TRBD1	TRBV6-1	-	CASSEDRDRGRSNQPQHF	TGTGCCAGCAGTGAAGATAGAGACAGGGGACGAAGCAATCAGCCCCAGCATTTT
TRBJ2-7	TRBD1	TRBV27	-	CASSLLGQEGYEQYF	TGTGCCAGCAGTTTACTGGGACAGGAGGGCTACGAGCAGTACTTC
TRBJ1-6	-	TRBV2	once	CASSTGEINSPLHF	TGTGCCAGTTCAACGGGAGAGATTAATTCACCCCTCCACTTT
TRBJ2-7	-	TRBV5-1	-	CASSFYRAGEQYF	TGCGCCAGCAGCTTTTACAGGGCGGGCGAGCAGTACTTC
TRBJ2-5	-	TRBV30	-	CAWMRERGTQYF	TGTGCCTGGATGAGGGAACGGGGGACCCAGTACTTC
TRBJ1-2	TRBD1	TRBV5-8	once	CASRMVFGDRGTFGYTF	TGTGCCAGCAGAATGGTCTTTGGGGACAGGGGAACGTTCGGCTACACCTTC
TRBJ2-7	-	TRBV5-1	-	CASSLALLQSGEQYF	TGCGCCAGCAGCTTGGCCCTCCTCCAATCGGGCGAGCAGTACTTC
TRBJ2-7	-	TRBV3-1/TRBV3-2	-	CASSQTSYEQYF	TGTGCCAGCAGCCAAACTTCCTACGAGCAGTACTTC
TRBJ2-1	-	TRBV10-3	-	CAIEDRPYNEQFF	TGTGCCATCGAAGACAGGCCCTACAATGAGCAGTTCTTC
TRBJ1-2	-	TRBV6-5	-	CASNPGTPSYGYTF	TGTGCCAGCAACCCCGGGACACCTAGCTATGGCTACACCTTC
TRBJ2-5	-	TRBV5-1	-	CASSSWTTNQETQYF	TGCGCCAGCAGCTCCTGGACGACTAATCAAGAGACCCAGTACTTC
TRBJ2-7	TRBD1	TRBV6-5	-	CASSWTGWDEQYF	TGTGCCAGCAGTTGGACAGGTTGGGACGAGCAGTACTTC
TRBJ2-2	TRBD1	TRBV5-8	-	CASSLVKDRGPGELFF	TGTGCCAGCAGCTTGGTGAAGGACAGGGGGCCCGGGGAGCTGTTTTTT
TRBJ2-1	TRBD1	TRBV19	-	CASSPSDRAHEQFF	TGTGCCAGTAGCCCATCCGACAGGGCCCATGAGCAGTTCTTC
TRBJ1-2	-	TRBV27	-	CASRGPGRARVGGYGYTF	TGTGCCAGCAGAGGACCGGGGAGGGCCAGGGTGGGAGGCTATGGCTACACCTTC
TRBJ2-1	-	TRBV7-8	-	CASSLRRVLDNNEQFF	TGTGCCAGCAGCTTGAGGAGGGTCCTAGACAACAATGAGCAGTTCTTC
TRBJ1-1	-	TRBV28	-	CASSSTTQGGAFF	TGTGCCAGCAGTTCTACAACACAGGGTGGGGCTTTCTTT
TRBJ2-3	TRBD1	TRBV5-6	-	CASSLLGQNNQPQYF	TGTGCCAGCAGCTTGTTGGGACAGAACAATCAGCCCCAGTATTTT
TRBJ2-5	-	TRBV5-1	few	CASTSGLLGPQETQYF	TGCGCCAGCACCAGCGGGCTTCTAGGGCCCCAAGAGACCCAGTACTTC
TRBJ2-2	-	TRBV28	-	CAILGTPNTGELFF	TGTGCCATCCTTGGGACACCGAACACCGGGGAGCTGTTTTTT
TRBJ2-4	-	TRBV5-1	-	CASSLGGVAKNIQYF	TGCGCCAGCAGCTTGGGCGGGGTTGCCAAAAACATTCAGTACTTC
TRBJ2-7	-	TRBV5-1	-	CASSFFAGSATYEQYF	TGCGCCAGCAGCTTTTTTGCGGGGTCCGCAACCTACGAGCAGTACTTC
TRBJ2-3	TRBD1	TRBV24-1	-	CAAGTATDTQYF	TGTGCCGCCGGGACAGCCACAGATACGCAGTATTTT
TRBJ2-7	TRBD2	TRBV7-9	-	CASSPGGGNPHEQYF	TGTGCCAGCAGCCCCGGGGGGGGAAACCCCCACGAGCAGTACTTC
TRBJ1-5	TRBD1	TRBV2	-	CASSGVDRAQPQHF	TGTGCCAGCAGTGGGGTAGACAGGGCTCAGCCCCAGCATTTT
TRBJ1-1	-	TRBV29-1	-	CSVAKTGLNTEAFF	TGCAGCGTAGCGAAAACAGGGCTGAACACTGAAGCTTTCTTT
TRBJ2-2	-	TRBV24-1	once	CATLGGSGELFF	TGTGCCACCCTTGGGGGCTCCGGGGAGCTGTTTTTT
TRBJ2-7	TRBD1	TRBV2	-	CASSRRGDRGPGEQYF	TGTGCCAGCAGCCGGAGGGGGGACAGGGGGCCAGGGGAGCAGTACTTC
TRBJ1-1	-	TRBV7-8	-	CASSRSGGESRTEAFF	TGTGCCAGCAGCAGGAGCGGTGGTGAGAGTCGCACTGAAGCTTTCTTT
TRBJ2-7	TRBD2	TRBV25-1	-	CASRPNGLAGANSYEQYF	TGTGCCAGCAGACCAAACGGACTAGCGGGGGCAAACTCCTACGAGCAGTACTTC
TRBJ2-5	TRBD1	TRBV28	-	CASRDWDRESQYF	TGTGCCAGCAGAGACTGGGACAGGGAGTCCCAGTACTTC
TRBJ2-5	TRBD2	TRBV28	-	CASSSHRYSSGVGQETQYF	TGTGCCAGCAGTTCTCACCGTTACTCGAGCGGGGTTGGCCAAGAGACCCAGTACTTC
TRBJ2-3	TRBD2	TRBV28	-	CASSPGTTYSTDTQYF	TGTGCCAGCAGTCCCGGGACTACCTATAGCACAGATACGCAGTATTTT
TRBJ2-3	TRBD1	TRBV9	once	CASSVGGTGIRAQYF	TGTGCCAGCAGCGTAGGTGGGACAGGGATCAGAGCGCAGTATTTT
TRBJ1-2	-	TRBV2	few	CASRYTGHIYGYTF	TGTGCCAGCAGATATACGGGACATATTTATGGCTACACCTTC
TRBJ1-1	TRBD1	TRBV15	few	CATSRDLGQENTEAFF	TGTGCCACCAGCAGAGATTTAGGACAGGAGAACACTGAAGCTTTCTTT
TRBJ2-2	-	TRBV3-1/TRBV3-2	-	CASSQVGRTNTGELFF	TGTGCCAGCAGCCAAGTGGGGAGAACGAACACCGGGGAGCTGTTTTTT
TRBJ1-2	TRBD1	TRBV29-1	-	CSVVGDRVGYGYTF	TGCAGCGTTGTAGGGGACAGGGTAGGCTATGGCTACACCTTC
TRBJ1-2	-	TRBV11-2	-	CASSFTAGERYGYTF	TGTGCCAGCAGCTTCACGGCCGGGGAGAGGTATGGCTACACCTTC
TRBJ2-1	TRBD2	TRBV28	-	CAGSKEGGYLFF	TGTGCCGGCTCTAAGGAGGGAGGGTATCTGTTCTTC
TRBJ2-7	-	TRBV19	-	CASSVQSRSYEQYF	TGTGCCAGTAGTGTGCAGTCCCGCTCCTACGAGCAGTACTTC
TRBJ1-2	-	TRBV5-4	-	CASSSPGLGYTF	TGTGCCAGCAGCTCCCCAGGGCTGGGCTACACCTTC
TRBJ2-7	-	TRBV10-3	-	CAISERDEQYF	TGTGCCATCAGTGAACGGGACGAGCAGTACTTC
TRBJ2-1	TRBD2	TRBV30	-	CAWTSGGSYNEQFF	TGTGCCTGGACTAGCGGGGGCTCCTACAATGAGCAGTTCTTC
TRBJ1-1	TRBD1	TRBV10-1	-	CASSELQGPAFF	TGCGCCAGCAGTGAGTTACAGGGGCCTGCTTTCTTT
TRBJ1-5	-	TRBV5-4	once	CASSLGGAQPQHF	TGTGCCAGCAGCTTGGGCGGGGCTCAGCCCCAGCATTTT
TRBJ2-3	TRBD2	TRBV27	once	CASSFARGGGDTQYF	TGTGCCAGCAGTTTTGCTCGGGGGGGCGGGGATACGCAGTATTTT
TRBJ2-3	-	TRBV21-1	-	CASSKKSGTGPFSTDTQYF	TGTGCCAGCAGCAAAAAAAGTGGAACAGGACCCTTTAGCACAGATACGCAGTATTTT